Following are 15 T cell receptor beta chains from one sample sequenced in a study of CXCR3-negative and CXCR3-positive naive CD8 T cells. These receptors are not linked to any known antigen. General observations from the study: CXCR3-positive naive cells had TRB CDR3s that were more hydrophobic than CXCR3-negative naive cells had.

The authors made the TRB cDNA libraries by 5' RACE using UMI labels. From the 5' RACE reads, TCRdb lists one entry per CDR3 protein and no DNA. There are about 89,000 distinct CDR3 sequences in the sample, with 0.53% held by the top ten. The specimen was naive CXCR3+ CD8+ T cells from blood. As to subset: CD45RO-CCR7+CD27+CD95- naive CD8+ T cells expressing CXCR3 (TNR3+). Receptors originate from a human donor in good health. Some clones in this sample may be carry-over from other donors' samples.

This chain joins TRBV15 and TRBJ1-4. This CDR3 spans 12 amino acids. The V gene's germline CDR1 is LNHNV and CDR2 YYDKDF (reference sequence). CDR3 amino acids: CATGTANEKLFF. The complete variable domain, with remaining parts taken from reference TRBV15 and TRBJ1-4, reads DAMVIQNPRYQVTQFGKPVTLSCSQTLNHNVMYWYQQKSSQAPKLLFHYYDKDFNNEADTPDNFQSRRPNTSFCFLDIRSPGLGDTAMYLCATGTANEKLFFGSGTQLSVL.

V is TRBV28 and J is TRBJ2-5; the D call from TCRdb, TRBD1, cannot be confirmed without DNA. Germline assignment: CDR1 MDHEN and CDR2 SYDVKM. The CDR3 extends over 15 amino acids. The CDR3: CASSIQGAARETQYF. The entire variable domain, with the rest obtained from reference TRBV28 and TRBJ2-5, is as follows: DVKVTQSSRYLVKRTGEKVFLECVQDMDHENMFWYRQDPGLGLRLIYFSYDVKMKEKGDIPEGYSVSREKKERFSLILESASTNQTSMYLCASSIQGAARETQYFGPGTRLLVL.

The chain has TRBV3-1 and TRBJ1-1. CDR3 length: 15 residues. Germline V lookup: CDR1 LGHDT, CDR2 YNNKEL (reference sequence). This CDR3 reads CASSQERNKNTEAFF. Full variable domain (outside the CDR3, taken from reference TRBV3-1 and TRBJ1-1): DTAVSQTPKYLVTQMGNDKSIKCEQNLGHDTMYWYKQDSKKFLKIMFSYNNKELIINETVPNRFSPKSPDKAHLNLHINSLELGDSAVYFCASSQERNKNTEAFFGQGTRLTVV.

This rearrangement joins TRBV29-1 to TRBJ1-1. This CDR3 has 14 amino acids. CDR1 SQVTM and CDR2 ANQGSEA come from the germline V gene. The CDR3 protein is CSVEARGRNTEAFF.

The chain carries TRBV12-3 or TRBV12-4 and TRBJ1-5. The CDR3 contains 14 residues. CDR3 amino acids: CASSPGPGNQPQHF.

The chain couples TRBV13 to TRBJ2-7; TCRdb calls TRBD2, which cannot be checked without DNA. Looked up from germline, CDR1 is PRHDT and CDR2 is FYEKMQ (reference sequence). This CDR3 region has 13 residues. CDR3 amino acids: CASSGGSTYEQYF.

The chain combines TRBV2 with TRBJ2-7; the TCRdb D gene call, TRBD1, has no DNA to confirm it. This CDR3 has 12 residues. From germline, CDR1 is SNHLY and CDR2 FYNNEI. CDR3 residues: CASMDRPYEQYF.

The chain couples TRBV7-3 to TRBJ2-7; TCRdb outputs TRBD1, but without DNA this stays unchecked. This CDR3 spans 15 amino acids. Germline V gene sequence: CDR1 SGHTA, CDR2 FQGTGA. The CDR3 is CASSLGSGPTYEQYF.

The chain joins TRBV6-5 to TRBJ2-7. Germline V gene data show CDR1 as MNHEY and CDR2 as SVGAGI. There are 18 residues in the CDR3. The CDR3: CASTPTTPNREQPYEQYF.

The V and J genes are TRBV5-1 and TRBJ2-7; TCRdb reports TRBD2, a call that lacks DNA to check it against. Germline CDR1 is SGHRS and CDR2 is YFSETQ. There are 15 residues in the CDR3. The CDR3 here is CASRLPGSSPGEQYF.

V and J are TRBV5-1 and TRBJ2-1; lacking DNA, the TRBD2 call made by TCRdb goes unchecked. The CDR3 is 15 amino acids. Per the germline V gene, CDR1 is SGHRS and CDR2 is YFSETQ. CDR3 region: CASSLAGLAGHEQFF.

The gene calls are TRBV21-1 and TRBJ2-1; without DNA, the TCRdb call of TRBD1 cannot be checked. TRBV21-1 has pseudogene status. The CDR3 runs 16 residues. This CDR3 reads CASSKVGGRVLNEQFF.

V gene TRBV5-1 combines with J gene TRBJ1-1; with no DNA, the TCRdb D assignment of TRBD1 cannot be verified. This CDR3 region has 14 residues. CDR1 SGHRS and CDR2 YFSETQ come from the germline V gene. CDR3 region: CASSLDGTGGIAFF. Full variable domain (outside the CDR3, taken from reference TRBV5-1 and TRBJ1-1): KAGVTQTPRYLIKTRGQQVTLSCSPISGHRSVSWYQQTPGQGLQFLFEYFSETQRNKGNFPGRFSGRQFSNSRSEMNVSTLELGDSALYLCASSLDGTGGIAFFGQGTRLTVV.

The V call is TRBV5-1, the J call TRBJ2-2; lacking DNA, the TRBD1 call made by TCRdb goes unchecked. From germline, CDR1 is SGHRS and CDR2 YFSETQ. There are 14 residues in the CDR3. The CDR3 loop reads CASSSYRGTGELFF.

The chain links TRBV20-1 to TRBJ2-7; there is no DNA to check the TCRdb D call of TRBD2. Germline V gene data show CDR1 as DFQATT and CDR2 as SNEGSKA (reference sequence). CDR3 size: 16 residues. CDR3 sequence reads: CSAPGLAGVTSYEQYF.